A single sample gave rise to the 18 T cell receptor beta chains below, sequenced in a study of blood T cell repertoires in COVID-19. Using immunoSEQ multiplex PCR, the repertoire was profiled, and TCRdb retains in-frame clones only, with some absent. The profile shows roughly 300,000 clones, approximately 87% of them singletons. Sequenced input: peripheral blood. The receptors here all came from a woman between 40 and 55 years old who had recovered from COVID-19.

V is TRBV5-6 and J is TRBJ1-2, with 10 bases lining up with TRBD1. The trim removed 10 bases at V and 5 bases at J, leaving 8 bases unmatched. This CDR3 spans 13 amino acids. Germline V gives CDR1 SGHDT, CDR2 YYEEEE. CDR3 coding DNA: TGTGCCGCTGGACAGGGGGGAAAGTATGGCTACACCTTC. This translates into CAAGQGGKYGYTF.

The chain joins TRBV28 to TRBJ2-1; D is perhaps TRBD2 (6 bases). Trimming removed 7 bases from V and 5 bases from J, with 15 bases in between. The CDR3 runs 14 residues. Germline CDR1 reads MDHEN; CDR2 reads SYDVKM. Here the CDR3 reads CASTRTSLHNEQFF. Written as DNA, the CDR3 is TGTGCCAGCACTAGAACTAGCCTCCACAATGAGCAGTTCTTC.

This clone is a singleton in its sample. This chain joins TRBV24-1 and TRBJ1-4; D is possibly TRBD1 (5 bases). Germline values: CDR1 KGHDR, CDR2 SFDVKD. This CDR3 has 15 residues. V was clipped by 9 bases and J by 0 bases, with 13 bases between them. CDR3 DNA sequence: TGTGCCACCGGGGCTACAACTGCAACTAATGAAAAACTGTTTTTT. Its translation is CATGATTATNEKLFF.

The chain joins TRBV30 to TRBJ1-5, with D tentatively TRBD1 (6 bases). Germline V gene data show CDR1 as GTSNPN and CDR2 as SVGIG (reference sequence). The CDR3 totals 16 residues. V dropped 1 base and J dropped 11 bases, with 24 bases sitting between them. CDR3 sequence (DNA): TGTGCCTGGAGTGAAAGACAGGCCCTCCCTACTCTGTCCCAGCATTTT. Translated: CAWSERQALPTLSQHF.

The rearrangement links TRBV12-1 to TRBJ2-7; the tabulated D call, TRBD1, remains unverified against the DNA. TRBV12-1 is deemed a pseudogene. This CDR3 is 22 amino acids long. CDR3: CASSFAGGGITDPDRFGYEQYF. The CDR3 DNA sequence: TGTGCCAGCAGCTTTGCAGGCGGCGGGATAACGGACCCGGACAGGTTTGGCTACGAGCAGTACTTC.

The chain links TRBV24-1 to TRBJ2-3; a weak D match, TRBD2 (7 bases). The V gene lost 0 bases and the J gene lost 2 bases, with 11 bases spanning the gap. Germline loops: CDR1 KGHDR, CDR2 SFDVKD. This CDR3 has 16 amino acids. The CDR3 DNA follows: TGTGCCACCAGTGATTTGAGGCGGGGGCACACAGATACGCAGTATTTT. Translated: CATSDLRRGHTDTQYF.

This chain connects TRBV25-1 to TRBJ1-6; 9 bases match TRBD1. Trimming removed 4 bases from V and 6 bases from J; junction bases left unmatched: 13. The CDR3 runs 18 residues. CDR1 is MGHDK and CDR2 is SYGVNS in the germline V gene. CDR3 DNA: TGTGCCAGCAGTGCCCCCAGAGGGACAGGGACACTTAATTCACCCCTCCACTTT. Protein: CASSAPRGTGTLNSPLHF.

This chain's CDR3 is CASSIDLRTGGNYGYTF. The CDR3 DNA follows: TGTGCCAGTAGTATAGATCTCAGGACAGGAGGTAACTATGGCTACACCTTC. V usage is TRBV19 and J usage is TRBJ1-2; 7 bases are a match to TRBD1. In germline, CDR1 is LNHDA, CDR2 SQIVND (reference sequence). This CDR3 has 17 amino acids. V lost 0 bases to trimming and J lost 1 base; unmatched junction nucleotides: 8.

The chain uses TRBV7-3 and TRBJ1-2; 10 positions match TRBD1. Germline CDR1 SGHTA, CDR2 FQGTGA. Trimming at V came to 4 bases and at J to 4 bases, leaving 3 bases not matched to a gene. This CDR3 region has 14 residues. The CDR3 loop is CASSSTGGAYGYTF. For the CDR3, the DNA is TGTGCCAGCAGCTCGACAGGGGGCGCCTATGGCTACACCTTC.

CDR3 region: CASSLTSRETQYF. Here the CDR3 DNA reads TGTGCCAGCAGCTTGACTAGTCGAGAGACCCAGTACTTC. This sequence joins TRBV7-2 and TRBJ2-5; weak D call: TRBD2 (6 bases). Trimming cost V 3 bases and J 4 bases, with 9 bases left between them. There are 13 residues in the CDR3. Germline CDR1 reads SGHTA; CDR2 reads FQGNSA.

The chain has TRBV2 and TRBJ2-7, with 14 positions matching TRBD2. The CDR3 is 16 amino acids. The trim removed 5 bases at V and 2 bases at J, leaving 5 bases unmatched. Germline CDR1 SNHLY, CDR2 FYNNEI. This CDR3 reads CASSMGLAGAAYEQYF. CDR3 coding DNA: TGTGCCAGCAGTATGGGACTAGCGGGGGCCGCCTACGAGCAGTACTTC.

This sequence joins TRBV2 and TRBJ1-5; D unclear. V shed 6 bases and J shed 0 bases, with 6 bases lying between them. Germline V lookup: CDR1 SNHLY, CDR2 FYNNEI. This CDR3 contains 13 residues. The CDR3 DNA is TGTGCCAGCAGAGCGGATAGCAATCAGCCCCAGCATTTT. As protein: CASRADSNQPQHF.

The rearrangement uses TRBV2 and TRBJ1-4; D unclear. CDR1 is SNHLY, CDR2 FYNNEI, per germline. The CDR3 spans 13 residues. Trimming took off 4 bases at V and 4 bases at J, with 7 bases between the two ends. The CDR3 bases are TGTGCCAGCAGTGTCGAGAATAATGAAAAACTGTTTTTT. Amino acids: CASSVENNEKLFF. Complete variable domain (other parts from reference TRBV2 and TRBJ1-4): EPEVTQTPSHQVTQMGQEVILRCVPISNHLYFYWYRQILGQKVEFLVSFYNNEISEKSEIFDDQFSVERPDGSNFTLKIRSTKLEDSAMYFCASSVENNEKLFFGSGTQLSVL.

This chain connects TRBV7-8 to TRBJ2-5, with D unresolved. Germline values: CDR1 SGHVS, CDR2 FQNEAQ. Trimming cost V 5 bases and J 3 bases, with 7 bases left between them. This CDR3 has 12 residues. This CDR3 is CASSRTKETQYF. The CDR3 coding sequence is TGTGCCAGCAGCCGAACTAAAGAGACCCAGTACTTC. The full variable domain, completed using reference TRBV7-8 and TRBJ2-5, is GAGVSQSPRYKVAKRGQDVALRCDPISGHVSLFWYQQALGQGPEFLTYFQNEAQLDKSGLPSDRFFAERPEGSVSTLKIQRTQQEDSAVYLCASSRTKETQYFGPGTRLLVL.

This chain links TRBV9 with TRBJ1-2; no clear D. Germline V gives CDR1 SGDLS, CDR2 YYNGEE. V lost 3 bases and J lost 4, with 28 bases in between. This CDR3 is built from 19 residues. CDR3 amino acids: CASSADYKRSWRAVYGYTF. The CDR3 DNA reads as TGTGCCAGCAGCGCGGACTATAAAAGGAGCTGGAGAGCGGTCTATGGCTACACCTTC. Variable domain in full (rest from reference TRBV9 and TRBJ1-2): DSGVTQTPKHLITATGQRVTLRCSPRSGDLSVYWYQQSLDQGLQFLIQYYNGEERAKGNILERFSAQQFPDLHSELNLSSLELGDSALYFCASSADYKRSWRAVYGYTFGSGTRLTVV.

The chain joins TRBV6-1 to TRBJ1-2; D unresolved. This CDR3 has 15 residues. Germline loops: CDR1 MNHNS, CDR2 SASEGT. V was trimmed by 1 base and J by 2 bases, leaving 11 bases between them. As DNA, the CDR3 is TGTGCCAGCAGTGAAGGCGGTTCCGGGAACTATGGCTACACCTTC. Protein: CASSEGGSGNYGYTF.

For the CDR3, the DNA is TGCGCCAGCAGCACCTGGACAGGGGGCGACGAGCAGTACTTC. It codes for CASSTWTGGDEQYF. V usage is TRBV5-1 and J usage is TRBJ2-7; 11 bases are a match to TRBD1. This CDR3 has 14 amino acids. CDR1 is SGHRS and CDR2 is YFSETQ in the germline V gene. V gave up 4 bases and J gave up 5 bases; unmatched junction bases: 5. The whole variable domain, remainder taken from reference TRBV5-1 and TRBJ2-7, is KAGVTQTPRYLIKTRGQQVTLSCSPISGHRSVSWYQQTPGQGLQFLFEYFSETQRNKGNFPGRFSGRQFSNSRSEMNVSTLELGDSALYLCASSTWTGGDEQYFGPGTRLTVT.

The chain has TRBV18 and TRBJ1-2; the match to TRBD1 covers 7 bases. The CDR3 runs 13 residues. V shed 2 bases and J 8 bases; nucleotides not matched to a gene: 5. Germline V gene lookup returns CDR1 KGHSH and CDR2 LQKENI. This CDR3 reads CASSPKDRRGYTF. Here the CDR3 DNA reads TGTGCCAGCTCACCAAAGGACAGGCGAGGCTACACCTTC.